Below, 12 T cell receptor beta chains from the same sample are listed, as sequenced in a study of blood T cell repertoires in COVID-19. Profiled with immunoSEQ multiplex PCR; TCRdb holds only in-frame clones, not every one. The repertoire includes about 210,000 clones, 80% to 90% of them detected once, and 9.7% sits in the top ten. The sequenced sample consisted of peripheral blood. The receptor source for this set is a man between 45 and 60 years old with active or convalescent COVID-19.

This clone was seen a few times. The chain joins TRBV7-9 to TRBJ2-5, with 8 bases matching TRBD2. The V and J ends lost 2 bases and 4 bases, in that order; junction bases with no gene match: 9. The CDR3 is made up of 16 amino acids. CDR1 SEHNR and CDR2 FQNEAQ come from the germline V gene (reference sequence). CDR3: CASSLLRSGSSETQYF. The CDR3 DNA reads as TGTGCCAGCAGCTTACTAAGAAGCGGGAGTTCAGAGACCCAGTACTTC.

The gene calls are TRBV5-4 and TRBJ2-6, with 11 positions matching TRBD1. The V gene end was trimmed by 6 bases and the J gene end by 1 base; junction bases not matched to a gene: 3. The CDR3 loop spans 16 amino acids. Per the germline V gene, CDR1 is SGHNT and CDR2 is YYREEE (reference sequence). DNA for the CDR3: TGTGCCAGCATCCGGGACAGGGGGTCTGGGGCCAACGTCCTGACTTTC. Amino acids: CASIRDRGSGANVLTF.

This rearrangement joins TRBV5-1 to TRBJ2-1; D gene unclear. The germline V gene has CDR1 SGHRS and CDR2 YFSETQ. The CDR3 consists of 15 residues. V lost 0 bases and J 0 bases, leaving 7 bases between the germline ends. CDR3: CASSLDPVSYNEQFF. The CDR3 DNA is TGCGCCAGCAGCTTGGACCCGGTCTCCTACAATGAGCAGTTCTTC.

The chain couples TRBV4-1 to TRBJ2-3, with 7 bases matching TRBD1. This CDR3 comprises 16 residues. After removal of 8 bases from V and 2 bases from J, the junction contained 13 bases not matched to a gene. CDR1 and CDR2 (germline): MGHRA, YSYEKL. DNA of the CDR3: TGCGCCAGCGGGCTCGGGACAGCTGCGTCCACAGATACGCAGTATTTT. Its protein product is CASGLGTAASTDTQYF.

V gene TRBV9 combines with J gene TRBJ2-2, with unresolved D. V was trimmed by 0 bases and J by 3 bases, leaving 6 bases between them. The CDR3 runs to 14 residues. CDR1 is SGDLS and CDR2 is YYNGEE in the germline V gene. The CDR3 DNA follows: TGTGCCAGCAGCGTAGGCGGTGACACCGGGGAGCTGTTTTTT. Its translation is CASSVGGDTGELFF.

The V and J genes are TRBV7-8 and TRBJ2-7; maybe TRBD2 (5 bases). Per germline, CDR1 SGHVS and CDR2 FQNEAQ. The CDR3 has 15 amino acids. With 5 bases removed from V and 6 bases from J, the gap between germline ends came to 20 bases. This chain's CDR3 is CASSLRGWTPGEQYF. CDR3 DNA: TGTGCCAGCAGCCTACGAGGGTGGACCCCAGGCGAGCAGTACTTC.

CDR3: CASKGSYNQPQHF. CDR3 coding DNA: TGTGCCAGCAAGGGGTCTTACAATCAGCCCCAGCATTTT. This chain joins TRBV6-5 and TRBJ1-5; the D gene is possibly TRBD1 (5 bases). The V end was cut by 7 bases, the J end by 3 bases, with 10 bases between. The CDR3 sequence is 13 residues long. CDR1 is MNHEY and CDR2 is SVGAGI in the germline V gene.

This clone appeared a few times. The chain is built from TRBV19 and TRBJ1-5; TRBD1 aligns across 7 bases. The CDR3 length is 15 residues. Germline CDR1 reads LNHDA; CDR2 reads SQIVND (reference sequence). J lost 8 bases, V lost 5 bases, and 12 bases had no gene match. CDR3 sequence reads: CASSDDDRAGEPQHF. CDR3 in DNA: TGTGCCAGTAGTGACGACGACAGGGCCGGAGAGCCCCAGCATTTT.

This chain uses TRBV10-3 with TRBJ1-2, with D perhaps matching TRBD1 (5 bases). V dropped 2 bases and J dropped 14 bases, with 12 bases sitting between them. The germline gives CDR1 ENHRY, CDR2 SYGVKD. The CDR3 sequence is 11 residues long. CDR3 DNA: TGTGCCATCAGTGAGGAAGGCAGGGCTACCTTC. It translates to CAISEEGRATF.

V is TRBV2 and J is TRBJ2-7; 10 bases are a match to TRBD1. Germline CDR1 is SNHLY and CDR2 is FYNNEI. There are 16 residues in the CDR3. After removal of 6 bases from V and 3 bases from J, the junction contained 11 bases not matched to a gene. CDR3 sequence: CASRPRRTGGNYEQYF. The CDR3 nucleotides are TGTGCCAGCAGACCCCGTAGGACAGGGGGAAACTACGAGCAGTACTTC.

The J gene is TRBJ2-2, the V gene TRBV5-4; 7 nucleotides align to TRBD1. CDR3 length: 15 amino acids. J lost 0 bases, V lost 6 bases, and 5 bases had no gene match. The germline gives CDR1 SGHNT, CDR2 YYREEE (reference sequence). The CDR3 coding sequence is TGTGCCAGCAAAACACAGGGGACGAACACCGGGGAGCTGTTTTTT. Translated: CASKTQGTNTGELFF.

This chain connects TRBV5-4 to TRBJ2-6; D is perhaps TRBD2 (5 bases). V was shortened by 4 bases and J by 0 bases, with 8 bases between the two germline ends. This CDR3 has 15 residues. From germline, CDR1 is SGHNT and CDR2 YYREEE (reference sequence). The CDR3 bases are TGTGCCAGCAGCCCCGGGAACTCTGGGGCCAACGTCCTGACTTTC. Its protein product is CASSPGNSGANVLTF.